This is a list of T cell receptor beta chains from one sample in a study of T cell responses to AZD1222 COVID-19 vaccine. Repertoires were generated with immunoSEQ multiplex PCR, while TCRdb's copy carries only in-frame clones and drops some. The sample yields about 99,000 clones, roughly 92% seen once. This sample comprised peripheral blood, obtained on day 0 of AZD1222 vaccination. These receptors all come from an adult in good health. The conserved cysteine and the conserved F or W are not part of the CDR3 here. A D gene is named only where the DNA matches it firmly.

d_call,j_call,cdr3_length,v_call,cdr3_aa
NA,TRBJ2-7,9,TRBV6-5,ASSAGYEQY
TRBD2,TRBJ2-2,14,TRBV7-3,ASSISSGRAPGELF
NA,TRBJ2-5,11,TRBV18,ASSGRLQETQY
NA,TRBJ1-6,14,TRBV4-3,ASSQDRPTEGSPLH
NA,TRBJ1-2,12,TRBV3-1/TRBV3-2,ASSQETASYGYT
NA,TRBJ1-1,13,TRBV18,ASSPQGVANTEAF
NA,TRBJ2-1,13,TRBV7-9,ASRDPRETYNEQF
TRBD2,TRBJ2-7,12,TRBV5-6,ASSLELGGEEQY
NA,TRBJ1-6,12,TRBV6-5,ASSFPDMSSPLH
NA,TRBJ1-5,15,TRBV19,ASSIGSGGQGNQPQH
NA,TRBJ1-1,12,TRBV10-3,AISERQANTEAF
NA,TRBJ1-5,13,TRBV6-2/TRBV6-3,ASSYGTLGNQPQH
TRBD1,TRBJ1-1,13,TRBV27,ASSLSMTGVTEAF
NA,TRBJ2-3,12,TRBV11-2,ASSLDRGTDTQY
TRBD1,TRBJ2-2,15,TRBV3-1/TRBV3-2,ASSQDPAGGVSGELF
TRBD2,TRBJ2-5,14,TRBV7-8,ASSSSSGGAAETQY
NA,TRBJ2-5,12,TRBV7-2,ASSLPWGGETQY
TRBD1,TRBJ2-5,17,TRBV10-3,AISESRVGTGQYQETQY
TRBD1,TRBJ1-2,10,TRBV29-1,SGWDRGGGYT
TRBD2,TRBJ2-1,11,TRBV9,ASGLAGNNEQF
NA,TRBJ1-5,12,TRBV21-1,ASWDRFSNQPQH
NA,TRBJ2-1,12,TRBV6-5,ASSWGAGSNEQF
TRBD2,TRBJ2-3,11,TRBV7-8,AIKGGGWDTQY
TRBD1,TRBJ1-5,13,TRBV7-8,ASSFTDRSNQPQH
NA,TRBJ2-2,12,TRBV19,ASSTSISPGELF
NA,TRBJ1-2,11,TRBV15,ATSRDNNYGYT
TRBD1,TRBJ1-6,14,TRBV5-1,ASSLDRQGVNSPLH
TRBD1,TRBJ1-2,15,TRBV5-4,ASSLGTGARGNYGYT
TRBD2,TRBJ2-1,13,TRBV27,ASRIRTSGYNEQF
NA,TRBJ2-7,13,TRBV5-1,ASSTSGGGPYEQY
NA,TRBJ1-5,13,TRBV10-3,AISQGLTRDQPQH
NA,TRBJ2-2,12,TRBV10-1,ASSDRANTGELF
NA,TRBJ1-5,11,TRBV12-3/TRBV12-4,ASSAVSGQPQH
NA,TRBJ2-5,14,TRBV19,ASSGRLVRRRETQY
NA,TRBJ2-3,14,TRBV6-2/TRBV6-3,ASSYSDSAVRYTQY
NA,TRBJ2-5,12,TRBV5-8,ASSPRRLQETQY
TRBD1,TRBJ1-6,11,TRBV5-1,ASSVGQDSPLH
NA,TRBJ1-6,13,TRBV6-5,ASSYEAQGRSPLH
NA,TRBJ1-1,16,TRBV7-2,ASSLAVRGQPMNTEAF
NA,TRBJ2-3,13,TRBV7-9,ASSLGDSPTDTQY
NA,TRBJ1-5,13,TRBV28,ASNFPSRGNQPQH
NA,TRBJ1-1,12,TRBV28,ASSPSQGGTEAF
NA,TRBJ2-7,9,TRBV20-1,SVLEVYEQY
NA,TRBJ2-1,10,TRBV6-2/TRBV6-3,ASSTARNEQF
NA,TRBJ1-5,11,TRBV4-2,ASSQEEYQPQH